Shown below are 18 T cell receptor beta chains from a single sample sequenced in a study of shared T cell receptors in the human thymus. Method: immunoSEQ multiplex PCR; TCRdb's copy keeps in-frame clones and lacks some. The sample lists roughly 660,000 clones, around nine tenths occurring once. These same data were also listed under a study on human thymus T cells.

The sequencing input was thymocytes. These receptors were obtained from a boy under three years old with a congenital heart defect.

The rearrangement joins TRBV7-2 to TRBJ2-1; TRBD2 aligns across 11 bases. Losses at the gene ends were 4 bases for V and 8 bases for J; bases not matched to a gene: 13. This CDR3 spans 17 amino acids. Germline assignment: CDR1 SGHTA and CDR2 FQGNSA. DNA for the CDR3: TGTGCCAGCAGCTCATCCGGGCTAGCGGGAGGCCCCCATGAGCAGTTCTTC. It specifies CASSSSGLAGGPHEQFF.

V and J are TRBV29-1 and TRBJ2-3; D perhaps matches TRBD1 (6 bases). Germline lookup yields CDR1 SQVTM and CDR2 ANQGSEA. Trimming pared 1 base from V and 4 bases from J, leaving 9 bases between. This CDR3 has 13 amino acids. CDR3 protein: CSVEAGGPDTQYF. CDR3 nucleotides: TGCAGCGTTGAAGCTGGGGGCCCAGATACGCAGTATTTT.

This chain connects TRBV6-6 to TRBJ2-5; weak D call: TRBD1 (6 bases). This CDR3 comprises 14 residues. V gave up 1 base and J gave up 7 bases, with 13 bases separating them. Germline V lookup: CDR1 MNHNY, CDR2 SVGAGI (reference sequence). The CDR3 nucleotides read TGTGCCAGCAGTTACTTGGACAGAACCGTGACCCAGTACTTC. It translates to CASSYLDRTVTQYF.

The rearrangement uses TRBV27 and TRBJ1-2; 8 bases line up with TRBD1. Germline CDR1 and CDR2: MNHEY and SMNVEV (reference sequence). The V and J ends lost 5 bases and 8 bases, in that order; junction bases with no gene match: 4. The CDR3 covers 12 residues. CDR3 sequence (DNA): TGTGCCAGCAGTAAACAGGGGGAGGGCTACACCTTC. Its protein is CASSKQGEGYTF.

This clone came up once. The V gene is TRBV20-1, the J gene TRBJ2-5; a possible D gene is TRBD1 (6 bases). CDR1 is DFQATT, CDR2 SNEGSKA, per germline (reference sequence). The CDR3 contains 11 residues. V dropped 2 bases and J dropped 11 bases, with 12 bases sitting between them. The CDR3 DNA follows: TGCAGTGCTAGATCTGGGGGCAGTCAGTACTTC. Translated, it gives CSARSGGSQYF.

This clone was detected a few times. The V gene is TRBV15, the J gene TRBJ2-7; the match to TRBD2 covers 8 bases. Germline V gene data show CDR1 as LNHNV and CDR2 as YYDKDF (reference sequence). Trimming removed 3 bases from V and 2 bases from J; junction bases left unmatched: 3. The CDR3 is made up of 14 amino acids. CDR3 bases: TGTGCCACCAGCAGGACTAGCGACCCCTACGAGCAGTACTTC. It yields the protein CATSRTSDPYEQYF.

This clone was seen a single time. The V gene is TRBV14, the J gene TRBJ1-1, with TRBD1 identical over 9 bases. V shed 3 bases and J 11 bases; nucleotides not matched to a gene: 4. Germline loops: CDR1 SGHDN, CDR2 FVKESK. This CDR3 region has 12 residues. This CDR3 is CASSQDRGEAFF. DNA for the CDR3: TGTGCCAGCAGCCAGGACAGGGGAGAGGCTTTCTTT.

This sequence joins TRBV27 and TRBJ2-5; D is perhaps TRBD1 (7 bases). Looked up from germline, CDR1 is MNHEY and CDR2 is SMNVEV (reference sequence). This CDR3 has 13 residues. V was cut by 6 bases and J by 2 bases, with 10 bases left in between. The CDR3 nucleotides are TGTGCCAGCAGCTCAGGGGGGCAAGAGACCCAGTACTTC. It encodes CASSSGGQETQYF.

V and J are TRBV19 and TRBJ1-3; 8 bases fit TRBD1. V trimming: 5 bases; J trimming: 4 bases; junction bases outside the gene matches: 16. CDR1 is LNHDA and CDR2 is SQIVND in the germline V gene (reference sequence). The CDR3 is made up of 18 amino acids. CDR3 nucleotides: TGTGCCAGTAGTCTTCAAGCCGGCAGGGGGCAGGCGGGAAACACCATATATTTT. This sequence encodes CASSLQAGRGQAGNTIYF.

The chain couples TRBV14 to TRBJ2-7, with 7 bases lining up with TRBD2. CDR1 SGHDN and CDR2 FVKESK come from the germline V gene. V was pared by 0 bases and J by 4 bases, with 15 bases of the junction left unmatched. The CDR3 is 18 residues long. The CDR3 loop reads CASSQDKRGIGREYEQYF. CDR3 coding DNA: TGTGCCAGCAGCCAAGATAAGAGGGGTATAGGGCGGGAGTACGAGCAGTACTTC.

V gene TRBV5-4 combines with J gene TRBJ1-2, with 9 bases fitting TRBD1. The V segment lost 4 bases and the J segment 1 base; nucleotides outside the gene matches: 8. The germline CDR1 and CDR2 sequences are SGHNT and YYREEE (reference sequence). The CDR3 covers 16 residues. CDR3 protein: CASSTLDRGHNYGYTF. The CDR3 nucleotides are TGTGCCAGCAGCACATTGGACAGGGGCCATAACTATGGCTACACCTTC.

In this sample, this clone turned up a few times. The CDR3 reads CATSRDIDGTLANYGYTF. The CDR3 bases are TGTGCCACCAGCAGAGATATCGATGGGACACTAGCTAACTATGGCTACACCTTC. V is TRBV15 and J is TRBJ1-2, with a weak D call TRBD1 (6 bases). This CDR3 has 18 amino acids. V shed 0 bases and J shed 0 bases, with 17 bases lying between them. The germline CDR1 and CDR2 sequences are LNHNV and YYDKDF (reference sequence).

The rearrangement links TRBV6-5 to TRBJ2-7, with D possibly matching TRBD2 (6 bases). The germline CDR1 and CDR2 sequences are MNHEY and SVGAGI. This CDR3 has 16 residues. Trimming removed 0 bases at V and 3 bases at J, with 15 bases between. The CDR3 region is CASSYSTPGGIYEQYF. The CDR3 DNA sequence: TGTGCCAGCAGTTACTCGACCCCCGGGGGTATCTACGAGCAGTACTTC.

The rearrangement uses TRBV30 and TRBJ2-7; 14 bases align to TRBD2. From germline, CDR1 is GTSNPN and CDR2 SVGIG (reference sequence). With V trimmed by 0 bases and J by 2 bases, 6 bases remained unmatched. This CDR3 spans 17 amino acids. The CDR3 sequence: CAWSVRLAGGPAYEQYF. The CDR3 DNA follows: TGTGCCTGGAGTGTACGACTAGCGGGAGGGCCCGCCTACGAGCAGTACTTC.

The chain couples TRBV4-1 to TRBJ2-3; TRBD2 matches at 11 bases. The junction had 5 bases not matched to a gene; V was cut back by 3 bases and J by 0 bases. This CDR3 region has 17 residues. Germline lookup yields CDR1 MGHRA and CDR2 YSYEKL. The CDR3, as DNA: TGCGCCAGCAGCCACGGACTAGCGGGCTCTAGCACAGATACGCAGTATTTT. Residues: CASSHGLAGSSTDTQYF.

The CDR3 DNA reads as TGTGCCAGCCGCGGGCCCTATGAGCAGTTCTTC. Its translation is CASRGPYEQFF. The chain has TRBV27 and TRBJ2-1; D possibly corresponds to TRBD2 (5 bases). Germline V CDR1 and CDR2: MNHEY, SMNVEV (reference sequence). CDR3 length: 11 amino acids. V lost 8 bases to trimming and J lost 8 bases, with 10 bases between them.

Worth noting for this clone: The junction does not match germline at one end; this may be a read error. The chain is built from TRBV15 and TRBJ2-7, with 7 bases that match TRBD2. CDR3 size: 15 residues. The germline gives CDR1 LNHNV, CDR2 YYDKDF (reference sequence). The CDR3 coding sequence is TGTGCCACCAGTAGAGACCTAGCGGACCTCTACGAGCAGTACTTC. Amino acid sequence: CATSRDLADLYEQYF.

The chain is built from TRBV4-1 and TRBJ2-6; 7 bases are shared with TRBD2. Trimming cost V 1 base and J 1 base; bases outside gene matches: 13. The germline gives CDR1 MGHRA, CDR2 YSYEKL. This CDR3 spans 20 amino acids. The CDR3 DNA follows: TGCGCCAGCAGCCAAGCCCTTAACGGGAGGTCGGCTTCTGGGGCCAACGTCCTGACTTTC. Encoded protein: CASSQALNGRSASGANVLTF.